Sequencing of this T cell receptor beta chain was carried out in a study of shared clonotypes between healthy human individuals. TCRdb's copy holds only in-frame clones and misses some; the assay was immunoSEQ multiplex PCR. The data contain some 530,000 clones, 81% of them singletons. CDR1 is SGHVS and CDR2 is FQNEAQ in the germline V gene. V shed 1 base, J shed 4 bases, and the junction held 5 bases outside the gene matches. This CDR3 region has 15 residues. The TCR originated in a woman aged 40 to 49 in good health. Some clones in this sample may be carry-over from other donors' samples. Source material: PBMCs. The chain joins TRBV7-8 to TRBJ2-7; 9 positions agree with TRBD2. CDR3 DNA: TGTGCCAGCAGCTTAGAGGGCGGGAGGGGATACGAGCAGTACTTC. Residues: CASSLEGGRGYEQYF.